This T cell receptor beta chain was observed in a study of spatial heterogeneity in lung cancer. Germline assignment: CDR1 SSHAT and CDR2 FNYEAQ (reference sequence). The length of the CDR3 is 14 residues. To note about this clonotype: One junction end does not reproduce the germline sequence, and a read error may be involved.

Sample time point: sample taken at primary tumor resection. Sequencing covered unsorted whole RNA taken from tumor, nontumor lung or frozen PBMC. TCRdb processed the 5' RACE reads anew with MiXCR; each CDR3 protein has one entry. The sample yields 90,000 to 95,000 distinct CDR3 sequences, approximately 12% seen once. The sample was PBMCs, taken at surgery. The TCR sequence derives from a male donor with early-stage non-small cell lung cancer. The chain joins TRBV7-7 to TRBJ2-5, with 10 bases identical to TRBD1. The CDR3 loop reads CASSPGTGAETQYF. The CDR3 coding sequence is TGTGCTAGCAGCCCCGGGACAGGGGCAGAGACCCAGTACTTC.